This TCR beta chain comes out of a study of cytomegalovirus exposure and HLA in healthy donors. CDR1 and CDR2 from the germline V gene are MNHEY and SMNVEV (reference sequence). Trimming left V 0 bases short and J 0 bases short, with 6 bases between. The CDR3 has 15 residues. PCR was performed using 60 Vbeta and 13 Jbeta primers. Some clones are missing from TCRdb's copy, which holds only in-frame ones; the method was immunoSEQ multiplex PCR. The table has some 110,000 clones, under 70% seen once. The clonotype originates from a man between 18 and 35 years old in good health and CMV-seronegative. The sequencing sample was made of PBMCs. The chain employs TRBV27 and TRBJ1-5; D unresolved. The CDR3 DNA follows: TGTGCCAGCAGTTTATCTCCCAGTAGCAATCAGCCCCAGCATTTT. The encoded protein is CASSLSPSSNQPQHF.